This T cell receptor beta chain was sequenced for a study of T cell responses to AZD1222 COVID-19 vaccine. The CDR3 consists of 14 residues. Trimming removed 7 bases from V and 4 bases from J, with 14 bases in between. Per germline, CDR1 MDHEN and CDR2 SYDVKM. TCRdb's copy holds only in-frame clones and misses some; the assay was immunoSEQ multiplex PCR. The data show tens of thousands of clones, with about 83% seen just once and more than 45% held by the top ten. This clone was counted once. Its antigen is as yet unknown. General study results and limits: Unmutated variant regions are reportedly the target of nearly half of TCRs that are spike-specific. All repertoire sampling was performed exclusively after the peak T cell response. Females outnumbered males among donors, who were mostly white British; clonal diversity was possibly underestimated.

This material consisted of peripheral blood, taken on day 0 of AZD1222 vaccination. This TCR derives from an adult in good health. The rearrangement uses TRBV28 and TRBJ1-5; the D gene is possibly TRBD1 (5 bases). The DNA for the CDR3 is TGTGCCAGCATATCGGGGGGGGTGAATCAGCCCCAGCATTTT. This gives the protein CASISGGVNQPQHF.